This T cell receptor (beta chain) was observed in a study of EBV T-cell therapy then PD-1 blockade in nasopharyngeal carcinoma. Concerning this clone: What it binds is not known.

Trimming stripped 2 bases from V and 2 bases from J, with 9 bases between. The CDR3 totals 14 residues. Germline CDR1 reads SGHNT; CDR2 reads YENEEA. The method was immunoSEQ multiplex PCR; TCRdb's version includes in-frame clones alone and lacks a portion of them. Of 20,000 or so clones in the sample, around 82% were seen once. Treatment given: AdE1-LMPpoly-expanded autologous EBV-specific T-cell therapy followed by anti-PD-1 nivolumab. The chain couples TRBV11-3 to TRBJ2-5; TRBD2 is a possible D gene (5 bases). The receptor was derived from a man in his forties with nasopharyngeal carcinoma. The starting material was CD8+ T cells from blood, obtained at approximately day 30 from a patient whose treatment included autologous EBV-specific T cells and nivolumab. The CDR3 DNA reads TGTGCCAGCAGCTTACGGGGATTACAAGAGACCCAGTACTTC. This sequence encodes CASSLRGLQETQYF.